This TCR beta chain appears in the sequencing data of a study of blood T cell repertoires in COVID-19. The overall study: Sample material is recorded as cDNA or gDNA derived from T cells, B-cell-depleted T cells, or PBMCs.

The CDR3 totals 14 residues. V was trimmed by 6 bases and J by 1 base, leaving 12 bases between them. CDR1 is ENHRY and CDR2 is SYGVKD in the germline V gene. In the original analysis: Estimation of nucleated cell counts relied on the amplification of reference gene primers. TCRdb keeps only in-frame clones here, not all; method: immunoSEQ multiplex PCR. V, J and clone size are those of that table, while D and trimming were read from the DNA. The sample records 210,000 or so clones, around 90% being singletons. Sequencing was carried out using PBMCs or T cells enriched from blood (not recorded which). This clonotype originated in a woman aged 25 to 39 who had been exposed to COVID-19. The chain uses TRBV10-3 and TRBJ1-1; D is uncertain. As DNA, the CDR3 is TGTGCCATCAGGTTAGAGGGAAGGAACACTGAAGCTTTCTTT. Translation: CAIRLEGRNTEAFF.